Below, 13 T cell receptor beta chains from the same sample are listed, as sequenced in a study of cytomegalovirus exposure and HLA in healthy donors (dated by TCRdb to 2017 to 2019). Library prep was done by the immunoSEQ multiplex PCR assay. For the multiplex PCR, a mixture combining 60 forward primers for TCR Vbeta segments and 13 reverse primers for TCR Jbeta segments was used. Imported from immuneACCESS, the table was reduced by TCRdb to in-frame sequences with V and J called. These copies leave out some clones; in studies compared against another copy, an unresolved V gene accounts for under half, and the cause of the remainder is not known. In this sample the table shows some 130,000 clones, approximately 80% of which occur a single time. In total, the top ten clones hold roughly 3.9% of the sample. The sample comprised PBMCs. These receptors were collected from a male donor in good health and CMV-seropositive.

This chain joins TRBV28 and TRBJ2-7; TRBD1 aligns across 10 bases. The junction had 3 bases not matched to a gene; V was cut back by 2 bases and J by 2 bases. The CDR3 has 15 amino acids. CDR1 and CDR2 (germline): MDHEN, SYDVKM. This chain's CDR3 is CASSLRGTGAYEQYF. The CDR3, as DNA: TGTGCCAGCAGTTTAAGGGGGACAGGGGCCTACGAGCAGTACTTC.

The gene calls are TRBV19 and TRBJ2-7; maybe TRBD1 (5 bases). In germline, CDR1 is LNHDA, CDR2 SQIVND (reference sequence). This CDR3 is built from 13 residues. Trimming pared 7 bases from V and 7 bases from J, leaving 17 bases between. The CDR3: CASTSRAGLEQYF. The CDR3 DNA sequence: TGTGCCAGTACCTCAAGGGCAGGGCTAGAGCAGTACTTC.

The rearrangement joins TRBV9 to TRBJ2-5, with D perhaps TRBD1 (6 bases). CDR3 length equals 14 residues. The germline V gene encodes CDR1 SGDLS and CDR2 YYNGEE. V lost 2 bases and J lost 5, with 13 bases in between. For the CDR3, the DNA is TGTGCCAGCAGCGTTACAGGGTCCTGGGAGACCCAGTACTTC. It translates to CASSVTGSWETQYF.

The chain links TRBV10-2 to TRBJ1-6; a weak D match, TRBD1 (5 bases). Trimming stripped 3 bases from V and 5 bases from J, with 11 bases between. Per germline, CDR1 WSHSY and CDR2 SAAADI. CDR3 length: 15 amino acids. The CDR3 DNA sequence: TGCGCCAGCAGTGACCAGGGCAACAATAATTCACCCCTCCACTTT. Translated, it gives CASSDQGNNNSPLHF.

This chain joins TRBV28 and TRBJ2-7; the D gene is possibly TRBD1 (6 bases). The CDR3 sequence is 12 residues long. Germline V gene data show CDR1 as MDHEN and CDR2 as SYDVKM. V was clipped by 1 base and J by 9 bases, with 10 bases between them. The CDR3 bases are TGTGCCAGCAGTTTATCAACAGGGACGCAGTACTTC. Translating it yields CASSLSTGTQYF.

The J gene is TRBJ2-1, the V gene TRBV7-6; 15 bases match TRBD2. V trimming: 3 bases; J trimming: 1 base; junction bases outside the gene matches: 7. The CDR3 length is 19 residues. CDR1 is SGHVS, CDR2 FNYEAQ, per germline. For the CDR3, the DNA is TGTGCCAGCAGCTTGAGAGGACTAGCGGGGGGGGTTTCCTACAATGAGCAGTTCTTC. Translation gives CASSLRGLAGGVSYNEQFF. Supplemented by reference TRBV7-6 and TRBJ2-1, the full variable domain reads GAGVSQSPRYKVTKRGQDVALRCDPISGHVSLYWYRQALGQGPEFLTYFNYEAQQDKSGLPNDRFSAERPEGSISTLTIQRTEQRDSAMYRCASSLRGLAGGVSYNEQFFGPGTRLTVL.

This clone was observed a few times. The V and J genes are TRBV5-5 and TRBJ2-4; D is unresolved. Germline V gene data show CDR1 as SGHKS and CDR2 as YYEKEE (reference sequence). Trimming cost V 2 bases and J 0 bases, with 9 bases left between them. This CDR3 is built from 15 residues. DNA of the CDR3: TGTGCCAGCAGCTTAAGTCCGGTAGCCAAAAACATTCAGTACTTC. It encodes CASSLSPVAKNIQYF.

The J gene is TRBJ2-1, the V gene TRBV27; 11 bases match TRBD2. After removal of 4 bases from V and 5 bases from J, the junction contained 7 bases not matched to a gene. Germline V CDR1 and CDR2: MNHEY, SMNVEV (reference sequence). This CDR3 is 16 amino acids long. CDR3 in DNA: TGTGCCAGCAGTTCAGTAGCGGGAGGGCCAAACAATGAGCAGTTCTTC. It codes for CASSSVAGGPNNEQFF.

The CDR3 DNA sequence: TGTGCCAGCAGTTTAAGAACAACGGCGGGCGGAAGCAATCAGCCCCAGCATTTT. It codes for CASSLRTTAGGSNQPQHF. This chain uses TRBV28 with TRBJ1-5; D call uncertain. The germline gives CDR1 MDHEN, CDR2 SYDVKM. The ends were cut back, 2 bases at V and 1 base at J, with 18 bases in the middle. This CDR3 has 18 residues.

This chain uses TRBV5-1 with TRBJ2-3; D remains unclear. CDR1 is SGHRS and CDR2 is YFSETQ in the germline V gene. Trimming cost V 0 bases and J 4 bases, with 6 bases left between them. The CDR3 has 13 amino acids. CDR3 in amino acids: CASSLGAADTQYF. The CDR3, as DNA: TGCGCCAGCAGCTTGGGGGCTGCAGATACGCAGTATTTT. Complete variable domain (other parts from reference TRBV5-1 and TRBJ2-3): KAGVTQTPRYLIKTRGQQVTLSCSPISGHRSVSWYQQTPGQGLQFLFEYFSETQRNKGNFPGRFSGRQFSNSRSEMNVSTLELGDSALYLCASSLGAADTQYFGPGTRLTVL.

The chain couples TRBV2 to TRBJ1-2; D is uncertain. Germline V gene lookup returns CDR1 SNHLY and CDR2 FYNNEI. This CDR3 region has 14 residues. Trimming pared 2 bases from V and 4 bases from J, leaving 11 bases between. CDR3 loop: CASSERGGSYGYTF. In DNA form, the CDR3 reads TGTGCCAGCAGTGAAAGAGGCGGAAGCTATGGCTACACCTTC.

This clone showed up just a few times. The chain employs TRBV5-6 and TRBJ2-1, with 7 nucleotides matching TRBD2. This CDR3 is built from 11 residues. CDR1 and CDR2 (germline): SGHDT, YYEEEE. V shed 4 bases and J 12 bases; nucleotides not matched to a gene: 4. For the CDR3, the DNA is TGTGCCAGCAGCCGACTAGCTGCGCAGTTCTTC. It yields the protein CASSRLAAQFF.

The rearrangement links TRBV18 to TRBJ2-3, with 7 bases aligning to TRBD1. CDR3 length equals 16 residues. Looked up from germline, CDR1 is KGHSH and CDR2 is LQKENI. The trim removed 4 bases at V and 6 bases at J, leaving 13 bases unmatched. DNA of the CDR3: TGTGCCAGCTCACGGACAGGTAGTAAAGTTGGGGATACGCAGTATTTT. It translates to CASSRTGSKVGDTQYF. Drawing the rest from reference TRBV18 and TRBJ2-3, the complete variable domain is NAGVMQNPRHLVRRRGQEARLRCSPMKGHSHVYWYRQLPEEGLKFMVYLQKENIIDESGMPKERFSAEFPKEGPSILRIQQVVRGDSAAYFCASSRTGSKVGDTQYFGPGTRLTVL.